The 5 T cell receptor beta chains reported below all come from one sample, sequenced in a study of cytomegalovirus exposure and HLA in healthy donors. 60 Vbeta and 13 Jbeta primers were used in PCR. Profiling relied on immunoSEQ multiplex PCR, and the TCRdb table lists in-frame clones only, not all of them. The data show some 110,000 clones, approximately 73% seen once. Sequencing was carried out using PBMCs. These receptors were taken from a man in his sixties in good health and CMV-seropositive.

The rearrangement joins TRBV27 to TRBJ1-6; 7 bases align to TRBD1. The CDR3 spans 14 residues. The germline gives CDR1 MNHEY, CDR2 SMNVEV (reference sequence). Germline trimming cut 4 bases from V and 7 bases from J; bases unmatched to any gene: 4. The CDR3 DNA follows: TGTGCCAGCAGTTCGACAGGGATCAATTCACCCCTCCACTTT. Amino acid sequence: CASSSTGINSPLHF.

The chain has TRBV6-1 and TRBJ2-5; possibly TRBD1 for D (5 bases). V lost 8 bases, J lost 4 bases, and 11 bases lay in between. This CDR3 spans 12 amino acids. From germline, CDR1 is MNHNS and CDR2 SASEGT. The CDR3 bases are TGTGCCAGCCGTCTCAGGGTAGAGACCCAGTACTTC. Translating it yields CASRLRVETQYF.

The chain employs TRBV7-9 and TRBJ1-1; D is unresolved. Trimming shortened V by 2 bases and J by 5 bases, and 12 bases separated the two germline ends. The CDR3 runs 14 residues. Germline V lookup: CDR1 SEHNR, CDR2 FQNEAQ (reference sequence). The DNA for the CDR3 is TGTGCCAGCAGCTTACCTATGTCGAGAACTGAAGCTTTCTTT. This gives the protein CASSLPMSRTEAFF.

The gene calls are TRBV5-6 and TRBJ2-4, with D perhaps matching TRBD1 (5 bases). The CDR3 spans 15 residues. Trimming shortened V by 1 base and J by 1 base, and 9 bases separated the two germline ends. Per the germline V gene, CDR1 is SGHDT and CDR2 is YYEEEE. CDR3 nucleotide sequence: TGTGCCAGCAGCTTGATTGCAGGGGCCAAAAACATTCAGTACTTC. This gives the protein CASSLIAGAKNIQYF.

The rearrangement joins TRBV5-6 to TRBJ2-5; a weak D match, TRBD1 (6 bases). Deletions cut 0 bases from V and 5 bases from J, with 11 bases between. This CDR3 spans 14 amino acids. CDR1 is SGHDT, CDR2 YYEEEE, per germline. The CDR3 DNA sequence: TGTGCCAGCAGCTTGGGGACGAGGGGGGAGACCCAGTACTTC. It specifies CASSLGTRGETQYF.